Each of the 28 T cell receptor beta chains below was sequenced from the same sample in a study of cytomegalovirus exposure and HLA in healthy donors. The study ran its PCR with 60 Vbeta and 13 Jbeta primers. Libraries were prepared by immunoSEQ multiplex PCR; TCRdb keeps only in-frame clonotypes and omits some of them. Among 100,000 to 150,000 clones, approximately 69% were seen once, and the ten largest hold under 4.5%. The source material was PBMCs. These receptors came from a man between 35 and 55 years old in good health and CMV-seropositive.

This chain uses TRBV10-3 with TRBJ2-5, with D tentatively TRBD1 (5 bases). The CDR3 runs 14 residues. Germline V gives CDR1 ENHRY, CDR2 SYGVKD. With 5 bases removed from V and 7 bases from J, the gap between germline ends came to 17 bases. CDR3 bases: TGTGCCATCAGTTTAGACAGACCCCTGGGGACCCAGTACTTC. The encoded protein is CAISLDRPLGTQYF.

The chain uses TRBV6-1 and TRBJ1-4; D may be TRBD1 (6 bases). Germline lookup yields CDR1 MNHNS and CDR2 SASEGT. V was pared by 5 bases and J by 2 bases, with 12 bases between. There are 15 residues in the CDR3. The CDR3 sequence is CASSPRGGTNEKLFF. CDR3 sequence (DNA): TGTGCCAGCAGTCCAAGGGGGGGGACTAATGAAAAACTGTTTTTT.

The rearrangement joins TRBV6-5 to TRBJ2-5, with 8 bases identical to TRBD2. V lost 5 bases and J lost 7; bases outside the gene matches: 9. The CDR3 runs 14 residues. CDR1 MNHEY and CDR2 SVGAGI come from the germline V gene. The CDR3 spells CASSPGGPGWTQYF. Here the CDR3 DNA reads TGTGCCAGCAGTCCGGGAGGGCCAGGGTGGACCCAGTACTTC.

The chain combines TRBV6-1 with TRBJ1-2, with a tentative D call TRBD1 (6 bases). The CDR3 runs 14 residues. Germline V gene lookup returns CDR1 MNHNS and CDR2 SASEGT. V lost 6 bases, J lost 8 bases, and 19 bases lay in between. The CDR3 reads CASSNPGGPGGYTF. CDR3 nucleotide sequence: TGTGCCAGCAGCAATCCCGGGGGGCCGGGGGGCTACACCTTC.

The V call is TRBV2, the J call TRBJ1-4, with TRBD1 matching 7 bases. CDR3 size: 14 residues. The junction had 4 bases not matched to a gene; V was cut back by 4 bases and J by 5 bases. CDR1 and CDR2 (germline): SNHLY, FYNNEI. The CDR3 spells CASSVSGGNEKLFF. CDR3 nucleotide sequence: TGTGCCAGCAGTGTATCAGGGGGGAATGAAAAACTGTTTTTT. The full variable domain, rest sourced from reference TRBV2 and TRBJ1-4, is EPEVTQTPSHQVTQMGQEVILRCVPISNHLYFYWYRQILGQKVEFLVSFYNNEISEKSEIFDDQFSVERPDGSNFTLKIRSTKLEDSAMYFCASSVSGGNEKLFFGSGTQLSVL.

Notes on this clone: Other nucleotide sequences from this sample produce the same CDR3. The CDR3 here is CSGGQMNTEAFF. The CDR3 DNA is TGCAGCGGTGGACAAATGAACACTGAAGCTTTCTTT. This chain uses TRBV29-1 with TRBJ1-1; TRBD1 might be the D (5 bases). V lost 7 bases and J 0 bases, leaving 9 bases between the germline ends. The CDR3 loop spans 12 amino acids. CDR1 and CDR2 from the germline V gene are SQVTM and ANQGSEA.

The table lists this clone with a count of one. The chain links TRBV28 to TRBJ1-2, with D possibly being TRBD1 (6 bases). CDR1 is MDHEN and CDR2 is SYDVKM in the germline V gene. With 8 bases removed from V and 4 bases from J, the gap between germline ends came to 14 bases. CDR3 length: 13 amino acids. CDR3 DNA: TGTGCCAGCGGACAGAGCATTGGCTATGGCTACACCTTC. This codes for CASGQSIGYGYTF.

This chain uses TRBV2 with TRBJ2-7; TRBD1 is a possible D gene (6 bases). The CDR3 is 14 amino acids. V was trimmed by 7 bases and J by 2 bases, leaving 15 bases between them. CDR1 is SNHLY, CDR2 FYNNEI, per germline. CDR3 sequence (DNA): TGTGCCAGCATCCTGGACAGAAGGGCCTACGAGCAGTACTTC. It codes for CASILDRRAYEQYF.

The chain uses TRBV30 and TRBJ2-1; TRBD2 matches 8 bases. Germline loops: CDR1 GTSNPN, CDR2 SVGIG (reference sequence). This CDR3 contains 13 residues. V lost 4 bases and J lost 7; bases outside the gene matches: 6. CDR3 residues: CAWTGRGGNEQFF. As DNA, the CDR3 is TGTGCCTGGACAGGTCGGGGGGGGAATGAGCAGTTCTTC.

This sequence joins TRBV29-1 and TRBJ1-2, with TRBD1 matching 8 bases. Germline V lookup: CDR1 SQVTM, CDR2 ANQGSEA. The CDR3 covers 13 residues. Losses at the gene ends were 5 bases for V and 7 bases for J; bases not matched to a gene: 9. In DNA, the CDR3 is TGCAGCGTTCAACAGGGGGGAAGGGCTGGCTACACCTTC. Translated: CSVQQGGRAGYTF.

The chain employs TRBV14 and TRBJ2-1; 9 bases are a match to TRBD2. CDR3 length: 15 amino acids. V trimming: 0 bases; J trimming: 5 bases; junction bases outside the gene matches: 2. CDR1 and CDR2 from the germline V gene are SGHDN and FVKESK. The CDR3 DNA reads TGTGCCAGCAGCCAAGAACTAGCGGGTCACAATGAGCAGTTCTTC. Its protein is CASSQELAGHNEQFF.

J is TRBJ1-4 and V is TRBV12-5; 9 bases are a match to TRBD1. This CDR3 is 14 amino acids long. Germline assignment: CDR1 LGHNT and CDR2 FRNRAP. V was clipped by 6 bases and J by 7 bases; unmatched bases: 6. CDR3 DNA: TGTGCTAGTGGACCCGGACAGGGGCCTGAAAAACTGTTTTTT. It specifies CASGPGQGPEKLFF.

The gene calls are TRBV5-1 and TRBJ1-5, with D unclear. Germline assignment: CDR1 SGHRS and CDR2 YFSETQ. V was pared by 0 bases and J by 3 bases, with 10 bases between. The length of the CDR3 is 15 residues. The CDR3 DNA reads as TGCGCCAGCAGCTTGGATTATCCTAACAATCAGCCCCAGCATTTT. Translating it yields CASSLDYPNNQPQHF.

V gene TRBV5-4 combines with J gene TRBJ2-5; D perhaps matches TRBD1 (5 bases). V was pared by 4 bases and J by 1 base, with 17 bases between. The CDR3 spans 16 residues. The germline CDR1 and CDR2 sequences are SGHNT and YYREEE (reference sequence). The CDR3 region is CASSPTGGASQETQYF. CDR3 sequence (DNA): TGTGCCAGCAGCCCCACAGGTGGGGCGAGCCAAGAGACCCAGTACTTC.

The chain uses TRBV5-1 and TRBJ2-7, with D perhaps matching TRBD1 (7 bases). This CDR3 has 14 residues. CDR1 SGHRS and CDR2 YFSETQ come from the germline V gene. The V end was cut by 2 bases, the J end by 5 bases, with 14 bases between. DNA for the CDR3: TGCGCCAGCAGCTTCAGGGGGGTAATGGACGAGCAGTACTTC. The encoded protein is CASSFRGVMDEQYF.

The rearrangement links TRBV11-2 to TRBJ2-7, with TRBD1 matching over 9 bases. The junction had 10 bases not matched to a gene; V was cut back by 1 base and J by 6 bases. This CDR3 has 16 residues. Germline V CDR1 and CDR2: SGHAT, FQNNGV. CDR3 protein: CASSLGPRDRDAEQYF. For the CDR3, the DNA is TGTGCCAGCAGCTTAGGCCCCCGGGACAGGGACGCCGAGCAGTACTTC. Drawing the rest from reference TRBV11-2 and TRBJ2-7, the complete variable domain is EAGVAQSPRYKIIEKRQSVAFWCNPISGHATLYWYQQILGQGPKLLIQFQNNGVVDDSQLPKDRFSAERLKGVDSTLKIQPAKLEDSAVYLCASSLGPRDRDAEQYFGPGTRLTVT.

The genes are TRBV27 and TRBJ1-5; tentative D call: TRBD1 (5 bases). Germline-derived CDR1 and CDR2 are MNHEY and SMNVEV (reference sequence). Trimming removed 4 bases at V and 0 bases at J, with 10 bases between. The CDR3 has 15 amino acids. CDR3 sequence reads: CASSYTGASNQPQHF. CDR3 in DNA: TGTGCCAGCAGTTATACTGGGGCTAGCAATCAGCCCCAGCATTTT.

The chain combines TRBV5-1 with TRBJ2-7, with D unresolved. The ends were cut back, 4 bases at V and 2 bases at J, with 16 bases in the middle. This CDR3 has 15 residues. Per the germline V gene, CDR1 is SGHRS and CDR2 is YFSETQ. The DNA of the CDR3 is TGCGCCAGCAGCCTACCCGGCCGGAGCACCTACGAGCAGTACTTC. Its protein is CASSLPGRSTYEQYF.

The CDR3 reads CSVQKRDPYEQYF. The CDR3 DNA is TGCAGCGTTCAAAAGCGGGACCCCTACGAGCAGTACTTC. This chain uses TRBV29-1 with TRBJ2-7, with TRBD2 matching 7 bases. Trimming cost V 5 bases and J 2 bases; bases outside gene matches: 6. CDR3 size: 13 residues. Germline V CDR1 and CDR2: SQVTM, ANQGSEA.

The chain joins TRBV4-3 to TRBJ1-2; 7 positions agree with TRBD1. Germline values: CDR1 LGHNA, CDR2 YSLEER. The CDR3 totals 13 residues. With 2 bases clipped from V and 7 bases from J, the junction kept 4 bases outside the gene matches. CDR3 in DNA: TGCGCCAGCAGCCAACAGGGGGTCGGTGGCTACACCTTC. Amino acid sequence: CASSQQGVGGYTF.

V usage is TRBV7-2 and J usage is TRBJ2-1; 9 bases agree with TRBD1. The CDR3 consists of 14 residues. Looked up from germline, CDR1 is SGHTA and CDR2 is FQGNSA. J gave up 0 bases and V 11 bases, and 5 bases lay outside the gene matches. CDR3 coding DNA: TGTGCCTCACTGGACAGGGGCTCCTACAATGAGCAGTTCTTC. This translates into CASLDRGSYNEQFF. Filled out from reference TRBV7-2 and TRBJ2-1, the complete variable domain reads GAGVSQSPSNKVTEKGKDVELRCDPISGHTALYWYRQSLGQGLEFLIYFQGNSAPDKSGLPSDRFSAERTGGSVSTLTIQRTQQEDSAVYLCASLDRGSYNEQFFGPGTRLTVL.

This clone occurred a few times. V gene TRBV25-1 combines with J gene TRBJ1-1; 10 positions match TRBD1. V lost 7 bases and J lost 6; bases outside the gene matches: 5. The germline V gene has CDR1 MGHDK and CDR2 SYGVNS. The CDR3 is 13 amino acids. The CDR3 DNA reads as TGTGCCAGCAAGGGACAGGGGATCGCTGAAGCTTTCTTT. Encoded protein: CASKGQGIAEAFF.

The sample holds one count of this clone. CDR3 DNA sequence: TGTGCCAGCAGCTGGGGGGTCTCTGGGGCCAACGTCCTGACTTTC. It specifies CASSWGVSGANVLTF. This chain links TRBV11-2 with TRBJ2-6, with D possibly TRBD2 on 6 matching bases. Germline V gene data show CDR1 as SGHAT and CDR2 as FQNNGV. Trimming shortened V by 4 bases and J by 0 bases, and 7 bases separated the two germline ends. There are 15 residues in the CDR3.

The chain couples TRBV5-1 to TRBJ2-5; weak D call: TRBD1 (5 bases). The CDR3 is 15 amino acids. Germline CDR1 reads SGHRS; CDR2 reads YFSETQ. V shed 0 bases and J shed 3 bases, with 12 bases lying between them. This CDR3 reads CASSLDGRAEETQYF. DNA for the CDR3: TGCGCCAGCAGCTTGGACGGCAGGGCCGAAGAGACCCAGTACTTC.

The chain combines TRBV28 with TRBJ2-7; 10 bases map to TRBD1. The CDR3 is 15 residues long. The germline CDR1 and CDR2 sequences are MDHEN and SYDVKM. V was pared by 5 bases and J by 2 bases, with 6 bases of the junction left unmatched. CDR3 sequence: CASSPSGQGPYEQYF. For the CDR3, the DNA is TGTGCCAGCAGTCCGTCGGGACAGGGGCCCTACGAGCAGTACTTC.

The chain recombines TRBV12-5 with TRBJ1-1; weak D call: TRBD1 (6 bases). The germline V gene has CDR1 LGHNT and CDR2 FRNRAP. This CDR3 is 13 amino acids long. V was shortened by 6 bases and J by 7 bases, with 15 bases between the two germline ends. CDR3 nucleotides: TGTGCTAGTGGCCAGGACAGTCTGGGTGAAGCTTTCTTT. This encodes CASGQDSLGEAFF.

This chain connects TRBV10-1 to TRBJ1-4; 7 bases align to TRBD1. V lost 9 bases to trimming and J lost 4 bases; unmatched junction nucleotides: 2. Per the germline V gene, CDR1 is WNHNN and CDR2 is SYGVQD (reference sequence). This CDR3 is built from 12 residues. CDR3 coding DNA: TGCGCCAGGACAGGGAGTAATGAAAAACTGTTTTTT. Translation: CARTGSNEKLFF.

This chain links TRBV4-2 with TRBJ1-6, with 11 bases identical to TRBD1. The CDR3 has 16 amino acids. The ends lost 0 bases at V and 9 bases at J; junction bases unmatched: 4. CDR1 and CDR2 from the germline V gene are LGHNA and YNFKEQ. This CDR3 reads CASSQEAGTGGSPLHF. CDR3 DNA: TGTGCCAGCAGCCAAGAGGCCGGGACAGGGGGTTCACCCCTCCACTTT.